The source of this T cell receptor (beta chain) is a study of PD-1 blockade in classical Hodgkin lymphoma. Regarding time point: cycle 4 day 1 (C4D1), after more than 5 weeks of nivolumab. Each patient experienced a relapse that followed autologous stem cell transplantation, and brentuximab vedotin exposure varied. Method: immunoSEQ multiplex PCR; TCRdb's copy keeps in-frame clones and lacks some. Here the sample spans about 49,000 clones, 90% being singletons. Of note for this clone: Its antigen is unidentified.

The CDR3 sequence is 14 residues long. V was shortened by 7 bases and J by 2 bases, with 14 bases between the two germline ends. Per germline, CDR1 ENHRY and CDR2 SYGVKD. Study conclusions and caveats: Complete responders possessed baseline diversity comparable to newly diagnosed patients. By C4D1, CD4+ diversity increased significantly, especially in complete responders. Underlying causes for the observed repertoire differences were not defined, possibly disease activity or prior therapy. Nivolumab initiated under 1 year post-ASCT led to patient exclusion.

The sample here was peripheral blood mononuclear cells (PBMCs), taken before the fourth cycle of nivolumab. The genes are TRBV10-3 and TRBJ1-1; perhaps TRBD1 as D (5 bases). The clonotype was recovered from a human donor with classical Hodgkin lymphoma. CDR3 sequence reads: CAIMPTTDNTEAFF. The CDR3 coding sequence is TGTGCCATCATGCCGACGACAGATAACACTGAAGCTTTCTTT.